This TCR beta chain appears in the sequencing data of a study of T cell responses to AZD1222 COVID-19 vaccine. Study outcomes and limitations: After two AZD1222 doses, spike-specific TCR breadth and depth rose versus day 0. Donors were chiefly white British, with a greater number of females, and clonal diversity was perhaps underestimated. Only 5 or 6 AZD1222 recipients tested seropositive at baseline.

The CDR3 is made up of 12 amino acids. V was pared by 4 bases and J by 8 bases, with 2 bases of the junction left unmatched. Germline CDR1 reads SGHDN; CDR2 reads FVKESK. Generated by immunoSEQ multiplex PCR, the TCRdb table keeps only in-frame clones and is missing some. The sample contains approximately 50,000 clones, around 88% of which appear only once. A word on this clone: What it recognizes is unknown.

The sequencing here drew on peripheral blood, taken 28 days after the second AZD1222 dose. This clonotype was sampled from an adult who received the AZD1222 COVID-19 vaccine. The chain has TRBV14 and TRBJ2-3; TRBD1 agrees at 8 bases. CDR3 DNA: TGTGCCAGCAGCCTACAGGGGGGTACGCAGTATTTT. Translation: CASSLQGGTQYF.